Following are 10 T cell receptor beta chains from one sample sequenced in a study of blood T cells in healthy people across ages. The second PCR ran roughly 6 to 11 cycles with a sample-barcoded 5' primer and J-beta primers. One entry per CDR3 protein, called by TCRdb with MiXCR from the 5' RACE reads. This table has around 800,000 distinct CDR3 sequences, 46% appearing once. The source material was blood. These receptors all stem from a man at least 80 years old in good health.

This clonotype showed up just a few times. V and J are TRBV4-3 and TRBJ1-6; 7 bases line up with TRBD1. Germline loops: CDR1 LGHNA, CDR2 YSLEER. This CDR3 spans 15 amino acids. V trimming: 2 bases; J trimming: 5 bases; junction bases outside the gene matches: 3. CDR3 bases: TGCGCCAGCAGCCAATTAGACAGGGATAATTCACCCCTCCACTTT. It yields the protein CASSQLDRDNSPLHF.

This clonotype has more than one count but fewer than ten. The CDR3 spells CASSISEGETQYF. The CDR3 coding sequence is TGTGCCAGCAGTATAAGCGAGGGGGAGACCCAGTACTTC. V is TRBV6-6 and J is TRBJ2-5; D may be TRBD1 or TRBD2 (5 bases each). CDR1 is MNHNY and CDR2 is SVGAGI in the germline V gene (reference sequence). Trimming cost V 5 bases and J 5 bases, with 12 bases left between them. The CDR3 runs 13 residues.

The CDR3 DNA is TGTGCCACCAGCAGAGCTTATAGCAATCAGCCCCAGCATTTT. It is translated as CATSRAYSNQPQHF. The chain is built from TRBV15 and TRBJ1-5; D not certain. Germline loops: CDR1 LNHNV, CDR2 YYDKDF (reference sequence). CDR3 size: 14 residues. The V end lost 1 base, the J end lost 0 bases, and 4 bases lay between the germline ends.

In this sample, this clonotype turned up a few times. The chain uses TRBV12-3 or TRBV12-4 and TRBJ2-7; 9 bases match TRBD1. Unmatched junction bases numbered 5, after V lost 5 bases and J lost 6 bases. This CDR3 is built from 13 residues. The CDR3 is CASSQGQGCEQYF. The CDR3, as DNA: TGTGCCAGCAGTCAAGGACAGGGGTGCGAGCAGTACTTC.

The chain is built from TRBV6-5 and TRBJ1-1, with D maybe TRBD1 (6 bases). Germline V gene lookup returns CDR1 MNHEY and CDR2 SVGAGI. The CDR3 spans 15 residues. V was shortened by 0 bases and J by 3 bases, with 11 bases between the two germline ends. CDR3 DNA sequence: TGTGCCAGCAGTTACTCGCCGGGGGCGGACACTGAAGCTTTCTTT. Translation: CASSYSPGADTEAFF.

The chain is built from TRBV15 and TRBJ2-6; D is unclear. This CDR3 has 16 residues. Germline V CDR1 and CDR2: LNHNV, YYDKDF (reference sequence). The germline V and J ends were trimmed by 0 bases and 4 bases, with 10 bases remaining between them. CDR3 residues: CATSRDRESGANVLTF. The CDR3, as DNA: TGTGCCACCAGCAGAGATCGTGAGTCCGGGGCCAACGTCCTGACTTTC.

The chain carries TRBV4-2 and TRBJ2-2; weak D call: TRBD2 (5 bases). V was clipped by 0 bases and J by 7 bases, with 9 bases between them. The CDR3 totals 14 residues. CDR1 and CDR2 (germline): LGHNA, YNFKEQ. The CDR3 DNA reads as TGTGCCAGCAGCCAAGAATGGAGCGGCGGGGAGCTGTTTTTT. Translated, it gives CASSQEWSGGELFF.

This clonotype appeared a few times. The V and J genes are TRBV10-3 and TRBJ2-1; the match to TRBD2 covers 7 bases. The CDR3 has 13 residues. Germline trimming cut 5 bases from V and 6 bases from J; bases unmatched to any gene: 4. Looked up from germline, CDR1 is ENHRY and CDR2 is SYGVKD. The CDR3 coding sequence is TGTGCCATCAGTAGCGGGGATATCAATGAGCAGTTCTTC. Protein product: CAISSGDINEQFF.

This chain joins TRBV30 and TRBJ1-5; TRBD1 agrees at 7 bases. The CDR3 loop spans 14 amino acids. Germline CDR1 is GTSNPN and CDR2 is SVGIG (reference sequence). Losses at the gene ends were 2 bases for V and 3 bases for J; bases not matched to a gene: 4. As DNA, the CDR3 is TGTGCCTGGAGTTCGGGACAGATCAATCAGCCCCAGCATTTT. Protein: CAWSSGQINQPQHF.

This clonotype showed up just a few times. The chain couples TRBV7-2 to TRBJ1-2; D is unclear. Germline loops: CDR1 SGHTA, CDR2 FQGNSA. With 2 bases removed from V and 2 bases from J, the gap between germline ends came to 6 bases. CDR3 length equals 13 residues. CDR3 residues: CASSLLGNYGYTF. CDR3 bases: TGTGCCAGCAGCTTACTGGGGAACTATGGCTACACCTTC. The full variable domain, with the rest looked up from reference TRBV7-2 and TRBJ1-2, is GAGVSQSPSNKVTEKGKDVELRCDPISGHTALYWYRQSLGQGLEFLIYFQGNSAPDKSGLPSDRFSAERTGGSVSTLTIQRTQQEDSAVYLCASSLLGNYGYTFGSGTRLTVV.